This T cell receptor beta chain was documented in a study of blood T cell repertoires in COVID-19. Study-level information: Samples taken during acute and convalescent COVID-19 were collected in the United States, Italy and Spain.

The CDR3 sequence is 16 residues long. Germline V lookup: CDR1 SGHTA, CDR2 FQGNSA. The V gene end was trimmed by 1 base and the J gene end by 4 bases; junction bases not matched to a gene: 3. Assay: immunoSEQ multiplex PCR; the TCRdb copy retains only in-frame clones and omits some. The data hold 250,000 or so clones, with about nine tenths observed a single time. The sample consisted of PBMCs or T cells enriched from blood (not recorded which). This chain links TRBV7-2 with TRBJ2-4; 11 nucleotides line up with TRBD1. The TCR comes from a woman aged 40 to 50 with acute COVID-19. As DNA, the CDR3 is TGTGCCAGCAGCTTAGTAGGACAGGGGGCTAAAAACATTCAGTACTTC. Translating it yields CASSLVGQGAKNIQYF.